The table lists the clone carrying this TCR beta chain with a few counts. Its antigen is still unknown. This sample was taken from a study of identical twins. Regarding the study as a whole: Abundant beta clonotypes from cord blood had fewer insertions, unlike memory repertoires, which showed none. Out-of-frame alpha sequences common to twins were enriched for low generation probability.

Trimming shortened V by 2 bases and J by 6 bases, and 11 bases separated the two germline ends. This CDR3 has 13 amino acids. CDR1 is KGHSH and CDR2 is LQKENI in the germline V gene. TCRdb reprocessed the 5' RACE reads with MiXCR, giving one entry per CDR3 protein. The data contain a few hundred thousand distinct CDR3 sequences, about 13% of them singletons. These same data were also listed under a study on yellow fever vaccine responses in identical twins.

This TCR was sampled from a woman aged 18-35 years in good health. This chain links TRBV18 with TRBJ2-7; D might be TRBD1 or TRBD2, each matching 5 bases. Sample: CD4+ T cells sorted from blood. This CDR3 reads CASSPTGTSEQYF. The CDR3 DNA sequence: TGTGCCAGCTCACCAACCGGGACGTCCGAGCAGTACTTC.